The 28 T cell receptor beta chains in this list originate from one sample, sequenced in a study of blood T cell repertoires in COVID-19. Method: immunoSEQ multiplex PCR; TCRdb's copy keeps in-frame clones and lacks some. The sample lists roughly 250,000 clones; about 87% were seen once. The specimen was PBMCs or T cells enriched from blood (not recorded which). These receptors originate from a woman aged 50 to 60 who had recovered from COVID-19.

This clone appeared once. This chain connects TRBV6-6 to TRBJ1-6; D gene ambiguous. Between the trimmed V and J ends, which lost 4 bases and 7 bases, there was a span of 11 bases. Germline loops: CDR1 MNHNY, CDR2 SVGAGI (reference sequence). The CDR3 runs to 14 residues. The CDR3 reads CASSLAGPNSPLHF. CDR3 in DNA: TGTGCCAGCAGTTTGGCAGGCCCAAATTCACCCCTCCACTTT.

The genes are TRBV4-2 and TRBJ1-2, with TRBD1 matching 9 bases. The junction had 1 base not matched to a gene; V was cut back by 4 bases and J by 1 base. Germline V gene data show CDR1 as LGHNA and CDR2 as YNFKEQ. The CDR3 is 14 residues long. The CDR3 loop is CASSPDRGNYGYTF. The CDR3 DNA reads TGTGCCAGCAGCCCGGACAGGGGTAACTATGGCTACACCTTC.

The chain couples TRBV28 to TRBJ2-1; D call uncertain. This CDR3 is built from 12 residues. Trimming cost V 6 bases and J 6 bases, with 9 bases left between them. Germline assignment: CDR1 MDHEN and CDR2 SYDVKM. The CDR3, as DNA: TGTGCCAGCAGAGAGGAAGGCAATGAGCAGTTCTTC. This gives the protein CASREEGNEQFF.

The chain has TRBV12-5 and TRBJ2-1, with 10 bases aligning to TRBD2. Trimming cost V 6 bases and J 7 bases; bases outside gene matches: 12. Germline loops: CDR1 LGHNT, CDR2 FRNRAP. This CDR3 comprises 16 residues. The CDR3 DNA reads TGTGCTAGTGGCATCCTTCTAGCGGGAGCGGGTAATGAGCAGTTCTTC. Translation gives CASGILLAGAGNEQFF.

V gene TRBV30 combines with J gene TRBJ2-7; 11 bases are shared with TRBD2. Germline loops: CDR1 GTSNPN, CDR2 SVGIG (reference sequence). The CDR3 totals 14 residues. V lost 1 base and J lost 6; bases outside the gene matches: 5. The DNA for the CDR3 is TGTGCCTGGAGTGCAACTAGCGGGAGACGCGAGCAGTACTTC. Translating it yields CAWSATSGRREQYF.

In this sample, this clone turned up once. CDR3 protein: CASSLVPSYEQYF. CDR3 coding DNA: TGCGCCAGCAGCTTGGTGCCCAGCTACGAGCAGTACTTC. The genes are TRBV5-1 and TRBJ2-7; no firm D call. The CDR3 runs 13 residues. Germline V CDR1 and CDR2: SGHRS, YFSETQ. The ends were cut back, 0 bases at V and 3 bases at J, with 7 bases in the middle.

The chain recombines TRBV19 with TRBJ2-5, with 8 bases lining up with TRBD1. This CDR3 contains 14 residues. Germline lookup yields CDR1 LNHDA and CDR2 SQIVND (reference sequence). V shed 6 bases and J 5 bases; nucleotides not matched to a gene: 8. Here the CDR3 reads CASSRTGTGETQYF. The DNA of the CDR3 is TGTGCCAGTAGCCGGACAGGGACCGGGGAGACCCAGTACTTC.

This clone has only a few counts. The chain links TRBV19 to TRBJ1-5; TRBD1 aligns across 9 bases. The V gene's germline CDR1 is LNHDA and CDR2 SQIVND (reference sequence). The ends lost 3 bases at V and 3 bases at J; junction bases unmatched: 6. CDR3 length equals 16 residues. The CDR3 nucleotides read TGTGCCAGTAGTATTTCCGGGACAGGGCTCAATCAGCCCCAGCATTTT. Its protein product is CASSISGTGLNQPQHF.

The V call is TRBV4-1, the J call TRBJ1-5; D possibly corresponds to TRBD1 (5 bases). Trimming cost V 3 bases and J 5 bases, with 14 bases left between them. Germline loops: CDR1 MGHRA, CDR2 YSYEKL. CDR3 length equals 15 residues. The CDR3 region has the DNA TGCGCCAGCAGCCAGCGGGACTTGGCGGATCAGCCCCAGCATTTT. It yields the protein CASSQRDLADQPQHF.

The chain recombines TRBV7-9 with TRBJ1-2, with no clear D. The V gene's germline CDR1 is SEHNR and CDR2 FQNEAQ (reference sequence). Trimming removed 5 bases from V and 5 bases from J, with 9 bases in between. The CDR3 runs to 12 residues. CDR3 bases: TGTGCCAGCAGCGGAAGGACTTATGGCTACACCTTC. Protein: CASSGRTYGYTF.

This chain links TRBV28 with TRBJ1-2; 7 bases align to TRBD1. The CDR3 is 15 residues long. The germline V gene has CDR1 MDHEN and CDR2 SYDVKM. V lost 3 bases, J lost 5 bases, and 9 bases stayed unmatched. CDR3 sequence: CASSFRRGMTYGYTF. CDR3 DNA: TGTGCCAGCAGTTTTCGCAGGGGGATGACTTATGGCTACACCTTC.

The chain couples TRBV27 to TRBJ2-5; 9 bases agree with TRBD1. V lost 6 bases, J lost 5 bases, and 10 bases stayed unmatched. The CDR3 is 15 amino acids. Germline assignment: CDR1 MNHEY and CDR2 SMNVEV (reference sequence). CDR3 residues: CASRSMGQGEETQYF. The CDR3 DNA is TGTGCCAGCAGAAGTATGGGACAGGGAGAGGAGACCCAGTACTTC.

This chain uses TRBV15 with TRBJ1-1; 7 bases are shared with TRBD1. The length of the CDR3 is 15 residues. In germline, CDR1 is LNHNV, CDR2 YYDKDF (reference sequence). Trimming at V came to 1 base and at J to 0 bases, leaving 2 bases not matched to a gene. In DNA, the CDR3 is TGTGCCACCAGCAGAGGGACAGGTTTGAACACTGAAGCTTTCTTT. The encoded protein is CATSRGTGLNTEAFF.

The V gene is TRBV7-2, the J gene TRBJ1-1, with TRBD1 matching 7 bases. The V and J ends lost 5 bases and 4 bases, in that order; junction bases with no gene match: 4. The length of the CDR3 is 13 residues. Germline V lookup: CDR1 SGHTA, CDR2 FQGNSA. In DNA form, the CDR3 reads TGTGCCAGCAGCCGGCGACAGGGCACTGAAGCTTTCTTT. Translated, it gives CASSRRQGTEAFF.

This chain links TRBV27 with TRBJ2-7, with TRBD1 as a possible D gene (6 bases). This CDR3 has 18 amino acids. CDR1 and CDR2 (germline): MNHEY, SMNVEV (reference sequence). Trimming cost V 1 base and J 0 bases, with 19 bases left between them. DNA for the CDR3: TGTGCCAGCAGTTTATTACTTCAAAGACAGGCCCGCTCCTACGAGCAGTACTTC. This sequence encodes CASSLLLQRQARSYEQYF.

The V call is TRBV28, the J call TRBJ2-1, with TRBD2 matching over 14 bases. The CDR3 consists of 21 residues. Germline-derived CDR1 and CDR2 are MDHEN and SYDVKM. V trimming: 0 bases; J trimming: 0 bases; junction bases outside the gene matches: 10. The DNA of the CDR3 is TGTGCCAGCAGTTTATGGGGACTAGCGGGAGTCGGACCCAGCTCCTACAATGAGCAGTTCTTC. Amino acid sequence: CASSLWGLAGVGPSSYNEQFF. The full variable domain, with the rest looked up from reference TRBV28 and TRBJ2-1, is DVKVTQSSRYLVKRTGEKVFLECVQDMDHENMFWYRQDPGLGLRLIYFSYDVKMKEKGDIPEGYSVSREKKERFSLILESASTNQTSMYLCASSLWGLAGVGPSSYNEQFFGPGTRLTVL.

The chain combines TRBV7-9 with TRBJ2-3; a weak D match, TRBD1 (6 bases). CDR1 is SEHNR, CDR2 FQNEAQ, per germline (reference sequence). The V and J ends lost 5 bases and 2 bases respectively, with 11 bases between them. The CDR3 is made up of 14 amino acids. CDR3 nucleotides: TGTGCCAGCAGCGGAGGACAGAACACAGATACGCAGTATTTT. This encodes CASSGGQNTDTQYF.

This chain links TRBV5-1 with TRBJ2-1, with D maybe TRBD2 (6 bases). This CDR3 region has 16 residues. Germline CDR1 SGHRS, CDR2 YFSETQ. V was clipped by 1 base and J by 0 bases, with 11 bases between them. Here the CDR3 reads CASSLSPGSSYNEQFF. The DNA of the CDR3 is TGCGCCAGCAGCTTGTCCCCCGGGAGCTCCTACAATGAGCAGTTCTTC.

The CDR3 loop is CAISRTGPNQPQHF. DNA of the CDR3: TGTGCCATTTCAAGGACAGGACCTAATCAGCCCCAGCATTTT. This chain joins TRBV6-5 and TRBJ1-5, with TRBD1 identical over 7 bases. V was clipped by 10 bases and J by 4 bases; unmatched bases: 10. This CDR3 spans 14 amino acids. In germline, CDR1 is MNHEY, CDR2 SVGAGI.

This rearrangement joins TRBV2 to TRBJ2-1; the match to TRBD2 covers 9 bases. The CDR3 has 15 residues. Germline V CDR1 and CDR2: SNHLY, FYNNEI. The V gene end was trimmed by 5 bases and the J gene end by 1 base; junction bases not matched to a gene: 3. The CDR3 sequence is CASSTLAGSYNEQFF. The CDR3 DNA is TGTGCCAGCAGTACTCTAGCGGGGTCCTACAATGAGCAGTTCTTC.

This rearrangement joins TRBV28 to TRBJ1-5; possible D gene TRBD1, 5 bases. Trimming removed 8 bases at V and 0 bases at J, with 17 bases between. Germline values: CDR1 MDHEN, CDR2 SYDVKM. CDR3 length: 16 residues. CDR3 in DNA: TGTGCCAGCCGACTGAACGGGGGAATTAGCAATCAGCCCCAGCATTTT. Protein sequence: CASRLNGGISNQPQHF.

V usage is TRBV7-8 and J usage is TRBJ1-2; D remains ambiguous. The V and J ends lost 5 bases and 6 bases respectively, with 13 bases between them. The germline V gene has CDR1 SGHVS and CDR2 FQNEAQ. This CDR3 comprises 13 residues. The CDR3 loop is CASSGNWADGYTF. The CDR3 DNA sequence: TGTGCCAGCAGCGGTAATTGGGCTGATGGCTACACCTTC.

V and J are TRBV3-1 (or the pseudogene TRBV3-2) and TRBJ2-1; D gene uncertain. The CDR3 is 11 residues long. Germline V CDR1 and CDR2: LGHDT, YNNKEL (reference sequence). Between the trimmed V and J ends, which lost 4 bases and 7 bases, there was a span of 5 bases. The CDR3 spells CASSRENEQFF. The CDR3 region has the DNA TGTGCCAGCAGCCGTGAGAATGAGCAGTTCTTC.

The chain recombines TRBV19 with TRBJ2-1, with 14 bases fitting TRBD2. Germline V gives CDR1 LNHDA, CDR2 SQIVND (reference sequence). The CDR3 is 16 amino acids. V was pared by 6 bases and J by 8 bases, with 9 bases of the junction left unmatched. The CDR3: CASRATGTSGRHEQFF. CDR3 bases: TGTGCCAGTAGGGCGACCGGGACTAGCGGGAGACATGAGCAGTTCTTC.

On this clone: This specimen includes other DNA sequences encoding the same CDR3. The chain couples TRBV7-2 to TRBJ1-2; 7 bases are a match to TRBD1. CDR1 is SGHTA, CDR2 FQGNSA, per germline. The CDR3 totals 12 residues. Trimming cost V 4 bases and J 5 bases; bases outside gene matches: 1. The CDR3 nucleotides read TGTGCCAGCAGCTCACAGGGGTATGGCTACACCTTC. Encoded protein: CASSSQGYGYTF.

This clone has only a few counts. This chain joins TRBV19 and TRBJ1-2, with 7 bases identical to TRBD1. The CDR3 spans 14 residues. Germline CDR1 LNHDA, CDR2 SQIVND (reference sequence). V trimming: 4 bases; J trimming: 6 bases; junction bases outside the gene matches: 8. In DNA, the CDR3 is TGTGCCAGTAGTACGAACAGGGGAGGAGATGGCTACACCTTC. Its translation: CASSTNRGGDGYTF.

The chain has TRBV2 and TRBJ2-3; D may be TRBD2 (5 bases). From germline, CDR1 is SNHLY and CDR2 FYNNEI. CDR3 length: 13 amino acids. V shed 7 bases and J shed 2 bases, with 10 bases lying between them. Here the CDR3 reads CASMDGLTDTQYF. The CDR3 DNA is TGTGCCAGCATGGACGGACTCACAGATACGCAGTATTTT.

CDR3 loop: CASSLGQVGYGYTF. In DNA, the CDR3 is TGTGCCAGCAGCCTTGGACAGGTGGGCTATGGCTACACCTTC. V and J are TRBV3-1 (or the pseudogene TRBV3-2) and TRBJ1-2; 7 bases are a match to TRBD1. V was pared by 4 bases and J by 4 bases, with 6 bases of the junction left unmatched. CDR3 length: 14 amino acids. Germline-derived CDR1 and CDR2 are LGHDT and YNNKEL (reference sequence).